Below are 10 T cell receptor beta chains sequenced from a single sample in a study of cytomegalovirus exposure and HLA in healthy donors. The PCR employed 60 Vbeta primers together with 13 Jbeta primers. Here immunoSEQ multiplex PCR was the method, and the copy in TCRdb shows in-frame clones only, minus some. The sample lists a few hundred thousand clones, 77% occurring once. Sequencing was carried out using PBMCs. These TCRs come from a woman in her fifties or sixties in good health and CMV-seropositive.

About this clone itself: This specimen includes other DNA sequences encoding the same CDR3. The CDR3 nucleotides are TGTGCCAGCAGCCCCGGGACTAGCGGGGGGGAGACCCAGTACTTC. Amino acid sequence: CASSPGTSGGETQYF. The V and J genes are TRBV11-3 and TRBJ2-5; 15 positions match TRBD2. V was pared by 5 bases and J by 5 bases, with 3 bases of the junction left unmatched. Per germline, CDR1 SGHNT and CDR2 YENEEA. The CDR3 covers 15 residues.

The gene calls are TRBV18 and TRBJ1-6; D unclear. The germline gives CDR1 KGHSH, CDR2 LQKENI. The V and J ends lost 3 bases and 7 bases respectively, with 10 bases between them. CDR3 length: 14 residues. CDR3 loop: CASSPPGLNSPLHF. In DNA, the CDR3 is TGTGCCAGCTCACCCCCAGGCCTAAATTCACCCCTCCACTTT.

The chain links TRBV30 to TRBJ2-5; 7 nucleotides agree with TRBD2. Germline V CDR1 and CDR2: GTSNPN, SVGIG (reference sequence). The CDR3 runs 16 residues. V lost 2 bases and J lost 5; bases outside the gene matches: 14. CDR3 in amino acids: CAWSKLGSGSAETQYF. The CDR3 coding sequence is TGTGCCTGGAGTAAGTTGGGTAGCGGGTCTGCGGAGACCCAGTACTTC.

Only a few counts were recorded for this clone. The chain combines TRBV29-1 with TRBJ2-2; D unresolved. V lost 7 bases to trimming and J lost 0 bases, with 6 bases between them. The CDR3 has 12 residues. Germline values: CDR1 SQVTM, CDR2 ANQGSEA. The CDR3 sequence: CSASPNTGELFF. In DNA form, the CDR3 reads TGCAGCGCCTCTCCGAACACCGGGGAGCTGTTTTTT.

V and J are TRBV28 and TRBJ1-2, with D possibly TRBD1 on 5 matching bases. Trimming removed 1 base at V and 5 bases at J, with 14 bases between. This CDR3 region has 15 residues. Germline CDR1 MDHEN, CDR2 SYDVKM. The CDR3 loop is CASSLSGGPIYGYTF. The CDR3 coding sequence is TGTGCCAGCAGTTTATCGGGGGGTCCGATTTATGGCTACACCTTC.

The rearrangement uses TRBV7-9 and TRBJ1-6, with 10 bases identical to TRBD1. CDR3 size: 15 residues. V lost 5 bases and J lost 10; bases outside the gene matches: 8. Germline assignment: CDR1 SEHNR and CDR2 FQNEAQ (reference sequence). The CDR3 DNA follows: TGTGCCAGCAGCCCGATCGGGACAGGGGAATCACCCCTCCACTTT. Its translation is CASSPIGTGESPLHF.

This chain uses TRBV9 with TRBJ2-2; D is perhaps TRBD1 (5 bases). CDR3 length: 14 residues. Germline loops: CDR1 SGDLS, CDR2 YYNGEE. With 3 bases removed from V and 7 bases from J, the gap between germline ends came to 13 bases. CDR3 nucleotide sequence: TGTGCCAGCAGCGCCACCCAGGGTGGCGGGGAGCTGTTTTTT. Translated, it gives CASSATQGGGELFF.

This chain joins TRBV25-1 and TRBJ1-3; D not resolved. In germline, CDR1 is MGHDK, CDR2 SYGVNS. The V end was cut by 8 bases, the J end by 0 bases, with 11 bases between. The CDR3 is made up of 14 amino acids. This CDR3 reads CASRSSSSGNTIYF. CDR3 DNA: TGTGCCAGCCGGTCCTCTTCCTCTGGAAACACCATATATTTT.

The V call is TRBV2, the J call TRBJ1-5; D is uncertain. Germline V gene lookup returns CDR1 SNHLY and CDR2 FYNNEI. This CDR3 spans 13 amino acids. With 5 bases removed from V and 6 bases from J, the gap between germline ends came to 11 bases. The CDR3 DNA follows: TGTGCCAGCAGTTCGGCGGAAATTCAGCCCCAGCATTTT. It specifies CASSSAEIQPQHF.

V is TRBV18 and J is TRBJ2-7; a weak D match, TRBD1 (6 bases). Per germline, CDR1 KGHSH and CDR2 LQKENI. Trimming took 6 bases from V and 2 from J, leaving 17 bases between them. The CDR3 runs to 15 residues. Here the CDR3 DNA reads TGTGCCAGCTCTCTCGGACAGCGAATCCCCTACGAGCAGTACTTC. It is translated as CASSLGQRIPYEQYF.